The next 26 T cell receptor beta chains were all read from a single sample in a study of blood T cell repertoires in COVID-19. Libraries were prepared by immunoSEQ multiplex PCR; TCRdb keeps only in-frame clonotypes and omits some of them. The table lists some 45,000 clones, 80% of them singletons, with under 20% in the top ten. Sequencing was done on a sample of peripheral blood. The receptor set was obtained from a man aged 70-80 years with acute or convalescent COVID-19.

This clone was observed a single time. This chain joins TRBV6-5 and TRBJ2-1, with TRBD2 as a possible D gene (6 bases). Deletions cut 7 bases from V and 0 bases from J, with 10 bases between. The length of the CDR3 is 14 residues. Germline CDR1 MNHEY, CDR2 SVGAGI. The CDR3 spells CASKRGSSYNEQFF. Here the CDR3 DNA reads TGTGCCAGCAAACGGGGGAGCTCCTACAATGAGCAGTTCTTC.

The J gene is TRBJ2-7, the V gene TRBV5-1; 10 positions agree with TRBD1. Looked up from germline, CDR1 is SGHRS and CDR2 is YFSETQ. The CDR3 length is 15 residues. V shed 0 bases, J shed 6 bases, and the junction held 6 bases outside the gene matches. The DNA of the CDR3 is TGCGCCAGCAGCTTGGAGGGGACAGGGGTTCGCGAGCAGTACTTC. Amino acid sequence: CASSLEGTGVREQYF.

This clone was detected a few times. The rearrangement uses TRBV7-2 and TRBJ1-3; 8 positions agree with TRBD1. V gave up 5 bases and J gave up 2 bases; unmatched junction bases: 17. CDR1 is SGHTA and CDR2 is FQGNSA in the germline V gene. CDR3 length: 19 residues. The CDR3 DNA is TGTGCCAGCAGCCGCACTACCTCTACTTGGACAGGGACTGGAAACACCATATATTTT. Amino acids: CASSRTTSTWTGTGNTIYF.

This chain uses TRBV7-3 with TRBJ1-5; tentatively, D is TRBD1 (5 bases). V was cut by 5 bases and J by 4 bases, with 12 bases left in between. Germline V gene data show CDR1 as SGHTA and CDR2 as FQGTGA. The CDR3 is 14 amino acids. The chain's CDR3 is CASSPGPGNQPQHF. In DNA form, the CDR3 reads TGTGCCAGCAGCCCCGGTCCAGGGAATCAGCCCCAGCATTTT.

V and J are TRBV9 and TRBJ1-6; 8 nucleotides align to TRBD1. Germline CDR1 is SGDLS and CDR2 is YYNGEE. The CDR3 totals 15 residues. Trimming took 4 bases from V and 7 from J; bases not matched to a gene: 7. In DNA form, the CDR3 reads TGTGCCAGCAGCCCGACGGACAGGGCGAATTCACCCCTCCACTTT. It yields the protein CASSPTDRANSPLHF.

The chain couples TRBV4-1 to TRBJ1-1, with 11 nucleotides matching TRBD1. Germline CDR1 MGHRA, CDR2 YSYEKL. The CDR3 spans 15 residues. V lost 5 bases, J lost 2 bases, and 4 bases stayed unmatched. The CDR3 DNA follows: TGCGCCAGCAGCTACCGGACAGGGGGCAACACTGAAGCTTTCTTT. Translated, it gives CASSYRTGGNTEAFF.

This clone came up once. V is TRBV3-1 (or the pseudogene TRBV3-2) and J is TRBJ1-3; D unclear. Germline loops: CDR1 LGHDT, CDR2 YNNKEL (reference sequence). V was trimmed by 4 bases and J by 0 bases, leaving 16 bases between them. This CDR3 contains 17 residues. CDR3 DNA sequence: TGTGCCAGCAGCCCACTTGGGAGCACGCGCTCTGGAAACACCATATATTTT. This sequence encodes CASSPLGSTRSGNTIYF.

The gene calls are TRBV6-4 and TRBJ1-1; 7 bases fit TRBD1. Germline-derived CDR1 and CDR2 are MRHNA and SNTAGT. V lost 2 bases and J lost 1; bases outside the gene matches: 7. This CDR3 has 16 residues. The chain's CDR3 is CASSDRRQGENTEAFF. CDR3 DNA: TGTGCCAGCAGTGACCGGAGGCAGGGGGAGAACACTGAAGCTTTCTTT.

This rearrangement joins TRBV5-1 to TRBJ2-3; maybe TRBD2 (6 bases). This CDR3 has 16 amino acids. Germline V gives CDR1 SGHRS, CDR2 YFSETQ. V shed 4 bases and J shed 5 bases, with 20 bases lying between them. Here the CDR3 DNA reads TGCGCCAGCAGCCCAGGGATGCGGGGCAGTGGAGATACGCAGTATTTT. This codes for CASSPGMRGSGDTQYF. The complete variable domain, with remaining parts taken from reference TRBV5-1 and TRBJ2-3, reads KAGVTQTPRYLIKTRGQQVTLSCSPISGHRSVSWYQQTPGQGLQFLFEYFSETQRNKGNFPGRFSGRQFSNSRSEMNVSTLELGDSALYLCASSPGMRGSGDTQYFGPGTRLTVL.

This rearrangement joins TRBV6-2 or TRBV6-3 to TRBJ1-6; D is perhaps TRBD1 (5 bases). Per germline, CDR1 MNHEY and CDR2 SVGEGT. There are 16 residues in the CDR3. Trimming cost V 1 base and J 10 bases, with 17 bases left between them. In DNA, the CDR3 is TGTGCCAGCAGTTACTTCGCCCCTAAAAAGGGGTCACCCCTCCACTTT. This translates into CASSYFAPKKGSPLHF.

This chain links TRBV9 with TRBJ2-3, with D unresolved. Germline lookup yields CDR1 SGDLS and CDR2 YYNGEE. The CDR3 contains 13 residues. The V end lost 0 bases, the J end lost 4 bases, and 6 bases lay between the germline ends. CDR3 residues: CASSVDQSDTQYF. The CDR3, as DNA: TGTGCCAGCAGCGTAGATCAGTCAGATACGCAGTATTTT.

The chain uses TRBV3-1 (or the pseudogene TRBV3-2) and TRBJ1-1; 7 bases line up with TRBD1. CDR1 is LGHDT, CDR2 YNNKEL, per germline (reference sequence). This CDR3 is 15 amino acids long. Trimming removed 5 bases from V and 4 bases from J; junction bases left unmatched: 10. The CDR3 is CASSMRRGRGTEAFF. The CDR3 nucleotides are TGTGCCAGCAGCATGAGAAGGGGGCGAGGCACTGAAGCTTTCTTT.

This clone has a handful of counts. In the same sample, other DNA sequences code for this CDR3. V is TRBV11-2 and J is TRBJ1-6; D perhaps matches TRBD1 (6 bases). The germline CDR1 and CDR2 sequences are SGHAT and FQNNGV. This CDR3 is built from 14 residues. The V end lost 7 bases, the J end lost 5 bases, and 12 bases lay between the germline ends. The CDR3 is CASKKTGDNSPLHF. The CDR3, as DNA: TGTGCCAGCAAGAAGACAGGCGATAATTCACCCCTCCACTTT.

V is TRBV7-9 and J is TRBJ2-1; the match to TRBD2 covers 7 bases. The germline gives CDR1 SEHNR, CDR2 FQNEAQ (reference sequence). J lost 4 bases, V lost 0 bases, and 6 bases had no gene match. The CDR3 sequence is 16 residues long. The CDR3 coding sequence is TGTGCCAGCAGCTTAGCTTCCGCGGGGGTGTACAATGAGCAGTTCTTC. Its translation is CASSLASAGVYNEQFF.

A word on this clone: A single base separates this from a much larger clone, so it may be a read error. This same CDR3 is encoded by further DNA sequences in the sample. The chain employs TRBV7-2 and TRBJ2-5, with 7 bases lining up with TRBD2. Losses at the gene ends were 1 base for V and 5 bases for J; bases not matched to a gene: 4. The germline V gene has CDR1 SGHTA and CDR2 FQGNSA. There are 14 residues in the CDR3. CDR3 in amino acids: CASSLGGGRETQYF. DNA for the CDR3: TGTGCCAGCAGCTTAGGGGGGGGGAGGGAGACCCAGTACTTC.

V and J are TRBV27 and TRBJ1-6; TRBD1 matches 7 bases. Germline loops: CDR1 MNHEY, CDR2 SMNVEV (reference sequence). The J segment lost 7 bases and the V segment lost 6 bases, leaving 0 bases of the junction unmatched. CDR3 length: 12 amino acids. In DNA, the CDR3 is TGTGCCAGCAGAGGGGGCAATTCACCCCTCCACTTT. Translation gives CASRGGNSPLHF.

The J gene is TRBJ1-3, the V gene TRBV11-2; weak D call: TRBD1 (6 bases). The germline V gene has CDR1 SGHAT and CDR2 FQNNGV. The V end was cut by 3 bases, the J end by 7 bases, with 16 bases between. The CDR3 covers 15 residues. The CDR3 DNA follows: TGTGCCAGCAGCTTTCGGCAGGGGAATATCAACACCATATATTTT. This codes for CASSFRQGNINTIYF.

This chain joins TRBV7-9 and TRBJ1-2; the D gene is possibly TRBD1 (6 bases). CDR3 length equals 15 residues. Germline CDR1 is SEHNR and CDR2 is FQNEAQ (reference sequence). V dropped 4 bases and J dropped 4 bases, with 16 bases sitting between them. CDR3 loop: CASSSGYGTFYGYTF. CDR3 coding DNA: TGTGCCAGCAGCTCAGGATACGGGACATTCTATGGCTACACCTTC.

This rearrangement joins TRBV7-6 to TRBJ2-2; D ambiguous. CDR3 size: 11 residues. Germline loops: CDR1 SGHVS, CDR2 FNYEAQ. With 5 bases removed from V and 5 bases from J, the gap between germline ends came to 3 bases. CDR3 amino acids: CASSLTGELFF. The CDR3, as DNA: TGTGCCAGCAGCCTTACCGGGGAGCTGTTTTTT.

The chain is built from TRBV2 and TRBJ1-1, with a possible D match to TRBD1 (6 bases). This CDR3 has 15 residues. The V gene lost 5 bases and the J gene lost 4 bases, with 17 bases spanning the gap. The germline V gene encodes CDR1 SNHLY and CDR2 FYNNEI. This chain's CDR3 is CASSSTQGYSTEAFF. CDR3 coding DNA: TGTGCCAGCAGTTCGACACAGGGCTATAGCACTGAAGCTTTCTTT.

The chain employs TRBV7-2 and TRBJ1-2; TRBD1 is a possible D gene (6 bases). Trimming cost V 2 bases and J 6 bases, with 16 bases left between them. The germline gives CDR1 SGHTA, CDR2 FQGNSA. This CDR3 contains 15 residues. This CDR3 is CASSLFRGGRNGYTF. The CDR3 bases are TGTGCCAGCAGCTTATTCAGGGGAGGGAGAAATGGCTACACCTTC.

The chain recombines TRBV3-1 (or the pseudogene TRBV3-2) with TRBJ2-7; D perhaps matches TRBD1 (6 bases). Trimming left V 1 base short and J 5 bases short, with 15 bases between. Germline loops: CDR1 LGHDT, CDR2 YNNKEL (reference sequence). The CDR3 contains 15 residues. CDR3 coding DNA: TGTGCCAGCAGCCAAGTCCCCCAGGGGACCCACGAGCAGTACTTC. This translates into CASSQVPQGTHEQYF.

The chain uses TRBV4-1 and TRBJ2-7, with D possibly TRBD1 on 5 matching bases. Germline V gene sequence: CDR1 MGHRA, CDR2 YSYEKL. The CDR3 length is 17 residues. The ends were cut back, 0 bases at V and 2 bases at J, with 17 bases in the middle. The CDR3 DNA reads TGCGCCAGCAGCCAAGATCTTAGGCAGGGAAGAACCTACGAGCAGTACTTC. It encodes CASSQDLRQGRTYEQYF.

The chain uses TRBV28 and TRBJ1-5; D unresolved. This CDR3 region has 16 residues. CDR1 is MDHEN and CDR2 is SYDVKM in the germline V gene. Trimming pared 11 bases from V and 0 bases from J, leaving 20 bases between. The CDR3 spells CALGAKGGYSNQPQHF. DNA of the CDR3: TGTGCCCTGGGAGCCAAAGGAGGGTATAGCAATCAGCCCCAGCATTTT.

The chain has TRBV12-3 or TRBV12-4 and TRBJ1-3; D not certain. V lost 7 bases and J lost 4, with 11 bases in between. The CDR3 runs to 13 residues. The CDR3 is CASTQFVGNTIYF. In nucleotides, the CDR3 is TGTGCCAGCACCCAGTTCGTAGGAAACACCATATATTTT.

The chain is built from TRBV30 and TRBJ2-3; the match to TRBD2 covers 12 bases. This CDR3 is 13 amino acids long. Germline assignment: CDR1 GTSNPN and CDR2 SVGIG (reference sequence). V trimming: 5 bases; J trimming: 7 bases; junction bases outside the gene matches: 4. CDR3 nucleotide sequence: TGTGCCTGGGAACTAGCGGGGGGTAATACGCAGTATTTT. Protein sequence: CAWELAGGNTQYF.